This TCR beta chain came from a study of shared clonotypes between healthy human individuals (dated by TCRdb to 2020 to 2022). Notes on the research overall: The cohort included a few men and a couple of women between 18 and 49 years of age. To estimate repertoire size and how much clonotype sharing occurs between individuals, the study deeply sequenced the blood TCR repertoires of about five healthy adults. Between about 0.8 and 9 billion PBMCs per donor were obtained by leukapheresis. Libraries were prepared and TCR repertoires were sequenced by different laboratories using diverse techniques, in order to increase sequencing depth and limit assay-specific biases. Per donor, three plates each were used for CD4 naive and CD4 memory, two for CD8 naive, and one for CD8 memory. The full study reports these points: Pairwise subsampling indicated that sequencing depth was expected to affect the degree of clonotype sharing among donors. The small number of donors limited the genetic and exposure-history diversity represented. Compared with non-shared clonotypes, the clonotypes found in all four sorted-subset donors had higher generation probabilities. Sampling was restricted to blood, and TCR repertoires in tissue are likely to differ from TCR repertoires in blood. Estimated clonotype richness was generally larger for naive than for memory subsets. When a handful of donors were compared, the shared fraction of clonotypes was around 4.6% for naive CD4, over 3% for naive CD8, about 2.5% for memory CD4, and 0.35% to 0.4% for memory CD8. Rarefaction of sorted-subset datasets indicated incomplete sequencing despite the large sequencing depth.

Using the deep immunoSEQ assay, multiplex PCR amplified TCR CDR3 regions from genomic DNA. For each cell subset, the extracted genomic DNA was distributed evenly across all wells of several immunoSEQ 96-well plates, and each plate served as one replicate. For sorted subsets, approximately 190 ng genomic DNA, equal to 25,000 to 35,000 T cell genomes, was loaded into each replicate PCR. Purified libraries were quantified with a Qubit 3.0 fluorometer, sized on a Bioanalyzer 2100, and re-quantified with the KAPA Library Quantification kit. Every immunoSEQ 96-well plate was sequenced on a dedicated single-read 150-cycle Illumina NextSeq 550 flow cell. From the authors' description of their analysis: Because only junctional sequences without quality scores were contained in the immunoSEQ output, filtering matching that applied to full-length reads could not be performed. Sequences were annotated with PyIR, a Python wrapper for IgBLAST v1.9, using IMGT germline references to assign V/J genes and CDR3. Any read was removed if the V/J assignment was weak (E-value above 1e-6), the CDR3 was missing, or the read contained stop codons, out-of-frame junctions, or ambiguous translated residues. V3J clonotypes were defined by identical inferred V gene, J gene, and CDR3 amino acid sequence. Percentage overlap between repertoires was calculated by dividing the number of shared unique clonotypes by the size of the smaller repertoire. RTK rarefaction, the Chao1 estimator, and Recon v2.1 estimates of unobserved clonotypes were used to assess repertoire richness. Generation probabilities were computed with OLGA for all TCRbeta clonotypes obtained by the gDNA method from four donors. The immuneACCESS repertoire file appears here via TCRdb, limited to in-frame rearrangements. These files lack a portion of the clones; in checked studies, under half of the deficit traces to unresolved V genes, and the cause of the others is not known. The V and J calls and clone size were taken over from that table, and D and trimming were inferred from the DNA. This sample has 950,000 to 1,100,000 clones in its table, and around 74% of those were observed once. The leading ten clones occupy about 1.4% of the sample.

Donors were healthy HIV-negative adults with no recently reported acute infections or vaccinations. Every donor was a Caucasian adult living in Nashville, Tennessee, USA. Magnetic negative selection was used to enrich CD4+ T cells, after which naive cells were positively selected on CD45RA and the negative fraction became the memory subset. Blood was collected by leukapheresis, and PBMCs were isolated by Ficoll-Histopaque density gradient centrifugation and then cryopreserved in liquid nitrogen vapor phase. Analytical flow cytometry was used to check the purity and quantity of each magnetically sorted T cell population. Genomic DNA was isolated from every sorted fraction and measured by UV absorbance on a Nanodrop 2000c. As for this clone: Its recognized antigen is unknown. Base quality data are lacking; no much larger clone is found one base away.

The receptor was derived from a man younger than 35 in good health. Sequences were obtained from memory CD4+ T cells sorted from blood. Reading the label with the study, this specimen's cell subset or site is: CD45RA-negative fraction.

Read as DNA, the sequence is TGTGCCAGCTCACCTGATACGGGTCTAGAAGCTTTCTTT. This is translated as CASSPDTGLEAFF. Here the chain combines TRBV18 and TRBJ1-1, with the D gene call left open. According to the germline V gene, CDR1 reads KGHSH and CDR2 reads LQKENI. From the cysteine up to the phenylalanine, the CDR3 has a length of 13 residues. Only the CDR3 portion is preserved as DNA: 39 bases, with reading frame beginning at the first base. Trimming takes 3 bases from V and 8 bases from J, and the germline ends sit 13 bases apart.